The clone carrying this T cell receptor beta chain has only one observation. As processed by the authors: Amplification of reference gene primers was used by the study to estimate nucleated cell counts. Here immunoSEQ multiplex PCR was the method, and the copy in TCRdb shows in-frame clones only, minus some. The V and J calls and clone size come from that table; D and trimming were worked out from the DNA. The sample consists of just over 90,000 clones, roughly nine tenths of them appearing once. The sample originates from a study of blood T cell repertoires in COVID-19. The overall study: There were acute and convalescent COVID-19 samples, and they came from the United States, Italy and Spain. T cells, B-cell-depleted T cells, or PBMCs supplied cDNA or gDNA.

The CDR3 runs 15 residues. Trimming stripped 4 bases from V and 8 bases from J, with 19 bases between. Germline V gene lookup returns CDR1 SGHRS and CDR2 YFSETQ. The specimen was peripheral blood. The origin of this receptor is a human donor with active COVID-19. The donor label of this sample is uncertain. This chain connects TRBV5-1 to TRBJ2-1; tentatively, D is TRBD1 (6 bases). The DNA for the CDR3 is TGCGCCAGCAGCATTACAGGGCCTGGGGTTGATGAGCAGTTCTTC. As protein: CASSITGPGVDEQFF. Variable domain in full (rest from reference TRBV5-1 and TRBJ2-1): KAGVTQTPRYLIKTRGQQVTLSCSPISGHRSVSWYQQTPGQGLQFLFEYFSETQRNKGNFPGRFSGRQFSNSRSEMNVSTLELGDSALYLCASSITGPGVDEQFFGPGTRLTVL.